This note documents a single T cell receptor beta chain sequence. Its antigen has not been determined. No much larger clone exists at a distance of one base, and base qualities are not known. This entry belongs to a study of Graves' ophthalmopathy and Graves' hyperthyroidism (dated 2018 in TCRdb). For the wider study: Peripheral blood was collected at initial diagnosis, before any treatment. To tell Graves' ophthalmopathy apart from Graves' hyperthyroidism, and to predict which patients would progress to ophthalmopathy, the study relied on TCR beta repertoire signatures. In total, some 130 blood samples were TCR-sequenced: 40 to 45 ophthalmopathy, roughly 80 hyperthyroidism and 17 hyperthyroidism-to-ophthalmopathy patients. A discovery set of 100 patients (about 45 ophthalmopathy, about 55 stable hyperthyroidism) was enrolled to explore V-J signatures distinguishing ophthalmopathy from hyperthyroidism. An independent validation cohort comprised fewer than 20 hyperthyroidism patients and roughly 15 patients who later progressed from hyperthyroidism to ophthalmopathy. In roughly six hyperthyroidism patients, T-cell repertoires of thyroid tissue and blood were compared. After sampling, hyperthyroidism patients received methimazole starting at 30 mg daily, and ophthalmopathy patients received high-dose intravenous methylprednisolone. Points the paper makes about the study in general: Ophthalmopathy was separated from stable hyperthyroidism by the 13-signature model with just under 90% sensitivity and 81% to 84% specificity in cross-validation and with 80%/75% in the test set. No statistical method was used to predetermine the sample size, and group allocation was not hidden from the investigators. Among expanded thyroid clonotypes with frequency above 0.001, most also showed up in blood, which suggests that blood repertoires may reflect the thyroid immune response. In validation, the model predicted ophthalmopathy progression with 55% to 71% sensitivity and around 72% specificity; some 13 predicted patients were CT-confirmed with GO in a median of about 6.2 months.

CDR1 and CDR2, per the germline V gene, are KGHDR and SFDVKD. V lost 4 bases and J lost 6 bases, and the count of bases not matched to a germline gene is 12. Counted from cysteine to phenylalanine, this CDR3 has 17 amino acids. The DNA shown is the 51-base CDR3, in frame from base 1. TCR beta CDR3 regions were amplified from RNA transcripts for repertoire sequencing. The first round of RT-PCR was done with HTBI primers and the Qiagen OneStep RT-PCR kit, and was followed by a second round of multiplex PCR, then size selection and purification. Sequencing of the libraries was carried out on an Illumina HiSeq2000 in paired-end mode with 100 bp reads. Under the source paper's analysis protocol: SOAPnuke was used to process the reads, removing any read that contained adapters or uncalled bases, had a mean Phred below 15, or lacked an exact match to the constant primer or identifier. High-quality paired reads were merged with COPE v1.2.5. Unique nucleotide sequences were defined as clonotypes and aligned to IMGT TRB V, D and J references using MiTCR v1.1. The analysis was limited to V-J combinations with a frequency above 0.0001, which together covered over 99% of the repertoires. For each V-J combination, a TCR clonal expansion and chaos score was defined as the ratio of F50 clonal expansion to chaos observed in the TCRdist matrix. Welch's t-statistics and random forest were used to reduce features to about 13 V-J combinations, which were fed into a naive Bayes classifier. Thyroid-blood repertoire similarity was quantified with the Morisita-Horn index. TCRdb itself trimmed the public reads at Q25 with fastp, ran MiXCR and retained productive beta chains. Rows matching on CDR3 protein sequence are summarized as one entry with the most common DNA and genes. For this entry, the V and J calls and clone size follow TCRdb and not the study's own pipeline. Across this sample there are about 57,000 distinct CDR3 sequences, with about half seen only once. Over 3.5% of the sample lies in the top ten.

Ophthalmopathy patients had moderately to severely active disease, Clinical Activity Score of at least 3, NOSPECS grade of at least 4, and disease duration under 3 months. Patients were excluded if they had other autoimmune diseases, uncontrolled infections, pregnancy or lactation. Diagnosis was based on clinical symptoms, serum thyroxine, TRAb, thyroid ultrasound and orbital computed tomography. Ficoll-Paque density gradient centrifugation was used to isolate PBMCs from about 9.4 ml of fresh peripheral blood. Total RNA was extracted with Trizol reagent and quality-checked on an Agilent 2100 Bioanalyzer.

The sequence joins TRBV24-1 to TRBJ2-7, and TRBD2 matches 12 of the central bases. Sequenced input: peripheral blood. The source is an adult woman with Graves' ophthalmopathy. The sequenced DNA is TGTGCCACCAGTGACTCAAGGGCTAGCGGGAGGGCCTTCGAGCAGTACTTC. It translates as CATSDSRASGRAFEQYF.